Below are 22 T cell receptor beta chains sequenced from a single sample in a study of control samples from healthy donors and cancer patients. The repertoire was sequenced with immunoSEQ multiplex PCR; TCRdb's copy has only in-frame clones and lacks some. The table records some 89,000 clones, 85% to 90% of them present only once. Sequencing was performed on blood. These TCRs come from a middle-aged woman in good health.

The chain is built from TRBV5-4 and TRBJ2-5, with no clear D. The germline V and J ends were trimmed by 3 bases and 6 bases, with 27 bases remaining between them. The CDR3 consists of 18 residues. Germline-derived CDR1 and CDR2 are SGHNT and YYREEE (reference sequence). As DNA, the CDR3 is TGTGCCAGCAGCTCCTATACCCCGGTAAACCGATCCTGGCAGACCCAGTACTTC. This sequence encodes CASSSYTPVNRSWQTQYF.

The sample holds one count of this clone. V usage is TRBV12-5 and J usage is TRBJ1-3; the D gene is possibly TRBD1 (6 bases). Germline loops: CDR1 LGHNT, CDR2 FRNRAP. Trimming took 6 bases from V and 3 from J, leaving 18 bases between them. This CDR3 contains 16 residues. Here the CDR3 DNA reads TGTGCTAGTGGCCCTCCCTCGACAGGTCTTGGAAACACCATATATTTT. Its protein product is CASGPPSTGLGNTIYF.

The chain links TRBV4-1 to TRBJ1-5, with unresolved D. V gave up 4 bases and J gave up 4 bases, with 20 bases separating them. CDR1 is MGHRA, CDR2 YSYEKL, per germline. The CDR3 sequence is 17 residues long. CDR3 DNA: TGCGCCAGCAGCCCAAACCCACTTCTTGAGGGAAATCAGCCCCAGCATTTT. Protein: CASSPNPLLEGNQPQHF.

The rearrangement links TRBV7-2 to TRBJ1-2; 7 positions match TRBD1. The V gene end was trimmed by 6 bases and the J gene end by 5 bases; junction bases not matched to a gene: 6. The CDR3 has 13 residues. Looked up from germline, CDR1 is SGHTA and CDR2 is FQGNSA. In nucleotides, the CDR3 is TGTGCCAGCAGTCGGACAGGATTATATGGCTACACCTTC. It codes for CASSRTGLYGYTF.

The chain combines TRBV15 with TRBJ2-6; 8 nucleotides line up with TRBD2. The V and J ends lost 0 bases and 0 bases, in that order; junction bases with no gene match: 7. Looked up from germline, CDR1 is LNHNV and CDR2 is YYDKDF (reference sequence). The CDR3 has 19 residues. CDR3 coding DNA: TGTGCCACCAGCAGAGAAAAGGAAGCGGGGGACTCTGGGGCCAACGTCCTGACTTTC. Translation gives CATSREKEAGDSGANVLTF.

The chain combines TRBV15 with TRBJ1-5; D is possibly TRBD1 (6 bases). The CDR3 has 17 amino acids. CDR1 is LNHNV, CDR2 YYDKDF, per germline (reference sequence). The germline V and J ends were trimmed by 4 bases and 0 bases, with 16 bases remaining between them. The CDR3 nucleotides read TGTGCCACCAGCATCTCCCGGACAGCTTATAGCAATCAGCCCCAGCATTTT. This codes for CATSISRTAYSNQPQHF.

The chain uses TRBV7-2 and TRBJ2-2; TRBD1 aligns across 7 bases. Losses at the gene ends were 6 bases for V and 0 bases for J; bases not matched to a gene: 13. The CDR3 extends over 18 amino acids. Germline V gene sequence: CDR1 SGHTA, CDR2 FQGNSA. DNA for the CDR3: TGTGCCAGCAGAGCAGCGAGTGTGGACAGGCCGAACACCGGGGAGCTGTTTTTT. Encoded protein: CASRAASVDRPNTGELFF. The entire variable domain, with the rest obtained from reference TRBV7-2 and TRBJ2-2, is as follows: GAGVSQSPSNKVTEKGKDVELRCDPISGHTALYWYRQSLGQGLEFLIYFQGNSAPDKSGLPSDRFSAERTGGSVSTLTIQRTQQEDSAVYLCASRAASVDRPNTGELFFGEGSRLTVL.

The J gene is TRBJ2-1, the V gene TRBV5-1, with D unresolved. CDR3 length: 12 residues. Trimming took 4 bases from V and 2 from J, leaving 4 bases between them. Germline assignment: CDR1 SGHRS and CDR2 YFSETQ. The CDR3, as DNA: TGCGCCAGCAGCGACACCTACAATGAGCAGTTCTTC. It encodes CASSDTYNEQFF.

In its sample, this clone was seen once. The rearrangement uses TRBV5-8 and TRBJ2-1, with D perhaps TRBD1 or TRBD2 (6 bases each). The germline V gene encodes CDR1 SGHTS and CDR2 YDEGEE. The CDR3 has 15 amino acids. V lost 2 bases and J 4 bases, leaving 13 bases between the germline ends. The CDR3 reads CASSLRGGRYNEQFF. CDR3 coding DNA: TGTGCCAGCAGCTTACGAGGGGGGCGTTACAATGAGCAGTTCTTC.

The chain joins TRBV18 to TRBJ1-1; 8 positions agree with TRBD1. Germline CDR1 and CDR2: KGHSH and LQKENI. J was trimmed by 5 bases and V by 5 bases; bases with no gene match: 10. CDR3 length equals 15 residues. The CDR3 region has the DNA TGTGCCAGCTCATTAACGACAGGGGTGCGGACTGAAGCTTTCTTT. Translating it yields CASSLTTGVRTEAFF.

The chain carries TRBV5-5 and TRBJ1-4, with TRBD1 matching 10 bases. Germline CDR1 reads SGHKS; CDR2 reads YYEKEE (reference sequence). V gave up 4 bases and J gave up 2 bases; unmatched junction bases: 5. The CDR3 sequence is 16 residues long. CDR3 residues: CASSRGQGPTNEKLFF. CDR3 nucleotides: TGTGCCAGCAGCCGGGGACAGGGGCCGACTAATGAAAAACTGTTTTTT.

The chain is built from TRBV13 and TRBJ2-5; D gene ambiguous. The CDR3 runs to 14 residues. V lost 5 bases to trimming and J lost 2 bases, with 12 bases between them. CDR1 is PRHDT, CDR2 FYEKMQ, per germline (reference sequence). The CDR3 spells CASSPGGEQETQYF. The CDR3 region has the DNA TGTGCCAGCAGCCCAGGTGGGGAACAAGAGACCCAGTACTTC.

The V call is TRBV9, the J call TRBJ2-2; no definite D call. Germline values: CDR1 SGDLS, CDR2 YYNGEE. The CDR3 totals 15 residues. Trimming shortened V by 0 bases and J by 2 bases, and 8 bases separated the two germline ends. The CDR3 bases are TGTGCCAGCAGCGTAGGGGTAGCTAACACCGGGGAGCTGTTTTTT. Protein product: CASSVGVANTGELFF. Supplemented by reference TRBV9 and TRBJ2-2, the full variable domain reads DSGVTQTPKHLITATGQRVTLRCSPRSGDLSVYWYQQSLDQGLQFLIQYYNGEERAKGNILERFSAQQFPDLHSELNLSSLELGDSALYFCASSVGVANTGELFFGEGSRLTVL.

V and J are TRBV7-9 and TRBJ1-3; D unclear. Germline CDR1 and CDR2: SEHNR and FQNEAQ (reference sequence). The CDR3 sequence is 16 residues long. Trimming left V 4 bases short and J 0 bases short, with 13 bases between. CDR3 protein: CASSYPGSTSGNTIYF. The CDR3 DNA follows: TGTGCCAGCAGCTACCCCGGGAGCACCTCTGGAAACACCATATATTTT.

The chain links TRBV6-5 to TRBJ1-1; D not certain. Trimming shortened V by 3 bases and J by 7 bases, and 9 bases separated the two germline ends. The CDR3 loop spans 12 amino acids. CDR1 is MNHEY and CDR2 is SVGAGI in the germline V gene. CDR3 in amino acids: CASSYILGEAFF. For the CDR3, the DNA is TGTGCCAGCAGTTATATTCTTGGTGAAGCTTTCTTT.

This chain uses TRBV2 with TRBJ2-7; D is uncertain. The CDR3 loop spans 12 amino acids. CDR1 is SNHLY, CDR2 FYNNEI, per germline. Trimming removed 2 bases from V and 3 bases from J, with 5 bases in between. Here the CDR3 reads CASSENNYEQYF. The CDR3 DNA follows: TGTGCCAGCAGTGAAAACAACTACGAGCAGTACTTC.

In DNA, the CDR3 is TGTGCCAGCAGCTTATCAGGGTTGGGCATTCAGTACTTC. This encodes CASSLSGLGIQYF. The chain recombines TRBV11-3 with TRBJ2-4; D perhaps matches TRBD1 (5 bases). Trimming took off 2 bases at V and 9 bases at J, with 11 bases between the two ends. CDR1 is SGHNT, CDR2 YENEEA, per germline. The CDR3 is 13 residues long.

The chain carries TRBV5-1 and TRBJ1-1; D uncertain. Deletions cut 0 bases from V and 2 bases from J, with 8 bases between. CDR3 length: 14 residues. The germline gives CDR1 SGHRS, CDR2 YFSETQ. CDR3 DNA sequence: TGCGCCAGCAGCTTGGAATTTGAAAACACTGAAGCTTTCTTT. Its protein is CASSLEFENTEAFF.

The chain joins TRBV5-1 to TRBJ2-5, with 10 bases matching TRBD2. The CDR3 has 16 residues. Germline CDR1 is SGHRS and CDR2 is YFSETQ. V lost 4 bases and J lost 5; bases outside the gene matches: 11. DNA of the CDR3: TGCGCCAGCAGCCGTCACGGGCTAGCGGGGGATGAGACCCAGTACTTC. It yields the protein CASSRHGLAGDETQYF.

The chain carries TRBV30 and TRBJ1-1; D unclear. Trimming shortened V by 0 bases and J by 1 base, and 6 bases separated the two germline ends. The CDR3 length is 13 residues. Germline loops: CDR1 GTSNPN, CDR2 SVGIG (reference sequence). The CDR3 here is CAWSVVPNTEAFF. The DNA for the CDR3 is TGTGCCTGGAGTGTAGTCCCGAACACTGAAGCTTTCTTT.

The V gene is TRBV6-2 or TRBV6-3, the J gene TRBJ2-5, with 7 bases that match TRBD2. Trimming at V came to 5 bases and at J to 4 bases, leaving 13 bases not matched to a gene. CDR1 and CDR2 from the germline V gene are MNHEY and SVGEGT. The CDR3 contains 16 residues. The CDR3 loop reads CASSGMSSGGRETQYF. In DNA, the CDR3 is TGTGCCAGCAGTGGAATGAGTTCGGGGGGTCGAGAGACCCAGTACTTC.

Here the CDR3 reads CASSWDTNSYEQYF. The CDR3, as DNA: TGTGCCAGCAGCTGGGACACCAACTCCTACGAGCAGTACTTC. The chain carries TRBV7-3 and TRBJ2-7; D might be TRBD1 (6 bases). The CDR3 sequence is 14 residues long. V was cut by 4 bases and J by 0 bases, with 10 bases left in between. Germline V gene sequence: CDR1 SGHTA, CDR2 FQGTGA.